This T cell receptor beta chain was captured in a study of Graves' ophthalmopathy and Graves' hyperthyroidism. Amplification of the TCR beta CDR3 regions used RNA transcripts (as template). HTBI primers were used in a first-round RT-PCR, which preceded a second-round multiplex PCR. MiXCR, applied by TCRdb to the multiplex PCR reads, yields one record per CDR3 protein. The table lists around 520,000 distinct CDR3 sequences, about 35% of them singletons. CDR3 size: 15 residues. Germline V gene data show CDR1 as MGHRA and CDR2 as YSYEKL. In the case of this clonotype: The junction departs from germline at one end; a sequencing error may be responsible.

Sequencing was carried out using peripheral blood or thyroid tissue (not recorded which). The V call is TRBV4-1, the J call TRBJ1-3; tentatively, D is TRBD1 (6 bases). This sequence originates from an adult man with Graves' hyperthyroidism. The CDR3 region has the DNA TGCGCCAGCAGCCAAGATCGGGGGGCTGGAAACACCACATATTTT. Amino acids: CASSQDRGAGNTTYF.